This TCR beta chain derives from a study of blood T cell repertoires in COVID-19 (dated by TCRdb to about 2020). Background for the entire study: Collaborator samples came from the United States, Italy and Spain and covered acute and convalescent phases of COVID-19. The material from the prospective study consisted of cDNA or gDNA derived from T cells, B-cell-depleted T cells, or PBMCs. The dataset comprised deeply sampled blood TCRbeta repertoires from subjects exposed to, actively infected with, or recovered from COVID-19. The repertoires were released in a freely available public database meant as a resource for research on the immune response to SARS-CoV-2. Samples came from the ongoing ImmuneRACE study (first 160 participants) plus 1,254 subjects from 6 global collaborators. Nearly every sample came with metadata listing a de-identified subject ID, COVID-19 status, age in years and sex. Where available, HLA class I and class II types were obtained from metadata supplied by the sample provider rather than from assay-based typing.

Trimming costs V 6 bases and J 6 bases, and their ends lie 12 bases apart. The CDR3 covers 12 residues, taking in both the cysteine and the phenylalanine. The only DNA kept is the CDR3, 36 bases in frame from the first base. The germline V gene provides CDR1 SGHRS and CDR2 YFSETQ. Summary of the overall study and its limitations: The amount of clinical and demographic metadata varied by source and participant and was provided uncurated.

The immunoSEQ Assay, a bias-controlled multiplex PCR, was used to amplify TCRbeta CDR3 regions from genomic DNA. In the paper's pipeline: The number of nucleated cells in each sample was estimated from the amplification of reference gene primers within the assay. To quantify the absolute abundance of each unique TCRbeta CDR3 rearrangement, sequence reads were collapsed and filtered. For each sample, productive Simpson clonality was calculated as the square root of Simpson's diversity index over productive rearrangements. What TCRdb holds here is the immuneACCESS table cut down to in-frame rearrangements. Part of the clones is not present; checked against another copy, under half of the missing clones reflect an unresolved V gene, and the others are unexplained. The DNA was the basis for D and trimming; V, J and clone size are from that table. Counted in this sample were 210,000 or so clones; 80% of them appeared once. The top ten constitute 3.5% to 4.5% of the sample.

Participants in the prospective study were aged roughly 18 to 100 years, lived in more than 20 United States geographic areas, and enrolled through a virtual design. To assign participants to cohorts, the prospective study relied on clinical history that participants themselves reported in a screening survey and a study questionnaire. Each participant in the prospective study had whole blood, serum and a nasopharyngeal or oropharyngeal swab collected by mobile phlebotomists. Additional blood draws and questionnaires over an approximately two-month period could optionally be provided by prospective study participants. Before DNA extraction, prospective study blood samples were shipped either frozen or at room temperature. Worth noting for this clone: The clone's antigen remains unknown. Base qualities are not recorded, but no much larger clone differs from it by a single base.

This receptor chain uses TRBV5-1 and TRBJ1-2, with the D gene not confidently named. Sequenced sample: PBMCs or T cells enriched from blood (not recorded which). The sequence derives from a man aged 30 to 39 with acute COVID-19. The DNA sequence is TGCGCCAGCACGCCCAGTGCGGATGGCTACACCTTC. It encodes CASTPSADGYTF.